This T cell receptor beta chain was found in a study of T cells in Graves' hyperthyroidism and ophthalmopathy. For Graves' hyperthyroidism to be stable, ophthalmopathy could not progress within 18 months. Findings of the study overall: The model predicted ophthalmopathy a median roughly 6.5 months before onset. A model using 13 V-J features told ophthalmopathy apart from stable hyperthyroidism.

The length of the CDR3 is 17 residues. V shed 2 bases and J shed 2 bases, with 15 bases lying between them. Germline V gene sequence: CDR1 KGHSH, CDR2 LQKENI. Amplification yielded TCR beta CDR3 regions, with RNA transcripts as the source. RT-PCR in the first round (using the HTBI primer set) targeted the TCR CDR3. One entry per CDR3 protein results from TCRdb running MiXCR on the multiplex PCR reads. The sample consists of 360,000 or so distinct CDR3 sequences, about a fifth of them appearing once. This clonotype was found many times. Antigen: not known. This clonotype originated in a woman aged 18-29 years with Graves' hyperthyroidism. The rearrangement links TRBV18 to TRBJ2-2; a possible D gene is TRBD2 (6 bases). The sequenced sample was blood. CDR3 DNA: TGTGCCAGCTCACCAAGTGCGGGGCTTACAAACACCGGGGAGCTGTTTTTT. Translating gives CASSPSAGLTNTGELFF.